The 31 T cell receptor beta chains below come from one sample, sequenced in a study of cytomegalovirus exposure and HLA in healthy donors. Generated by immunoSEQ multiplex PCR, the TCRdb table keeps only in-frame clones and is missing some. The sample consists of some 190,000 clones, about 89% of them appearing once. Sequencing input: PBMCs. Source of these receptors: a man aged 25 to 40 in good health and CMV-seropositive.

V and J are TRBV5-6 and TRBJ1-1; 7 positions agree with TRBD1. The germline V gene has CDR1 SGHDT and CDR2 YYEEEE. This CDR3 region has 15 residues. Unmatched junction bases numbered 13, after V lost 0 bases and J lost 11 bases. CDR3 nucleotide sequence: TGTGCCAGCAGCTTGGACGACAGGGCTTTATCGGTGGCTTTCTTT. Translating gives CASSLDDRALSVAFF. Filled out from reference TRBV5-6 and TRBJ1-1, the complete variable domain reads DAGVTQSPTHLIKTRGQQVTLRCSPKSGHDTVSWYQQALGQGPQFIFQYYEEEERQRGNFPDRFSGHQFPNYSSELNVNALLLGDSALYLCASSLDDRALSVAFFGQGTRLTVV.

V is TRBV2 and J is TRBJ2-2; 8 positions agree with TRBD2. CDR1 and CDR2 from the germline V gene are SNHLY and FYNNEI. The CDR3 consists of 15 residues. After removal of 8 bases from V and 7 bases from J, the junction contained 12 bases not matched to a gene. Written as DNA, the CDR3 is TGTGCCAGCCGGCTTCGACTAGCGTTAAACGGGGAGCTGTTTTTT. The encoded protein is CASRLRLALNGELFF. Filled out from reference TRBV2 and TRBJ2-2, the complete variable domain reads EPEVTQTPSHQVTQMGQEVILRCVPISNHLYFYWYRQILGQKVEFLVSFYNNEISEKSEIFDDQFSVERPDGSNFTLKIRSTKLEDSAMYFCASRLRLALNGELFFGEGSRLTVL.

V and J are TRBV6-5 and TRBJ2-3; D gene uncertain. V lost 6 bases and J 3 bases, leaving 10 bases between the germline ends. This CDR3 spans 13 amino acids. Germline V gene sequence: CDR1 MNHEY, CDR2 SVGAGI. DNA for the CDR3: TGTGCCAGCAGCCCCCGGATTACAGATACGCAGTATTTT. Residues: CASSPRITDTQYF.

CDR3 DNA: TGTGCCAGCAGCAGCGGGACTAGCGGGTCCTACGAGCAGTACTTC. Translation gives CASSSGTSGSYEQYF. The J gene is TRBJ2-7, the V gene TRBV5-6; 12 bases fit TRBD2. CDR3 length: 15 amino acids. V dropped 4 bases and J dropped 1; count of bases not matched to a gene: 3. Looked up from germline, CDR1 is SGHDT and CDR2 is YYEEEE.

This clone was counted only a few times. Within the sample, other DNA sequences also encode this same CDR3. The gene calls are TRBV18 and TRBJ1-1; D gene ambiguous. This CDR3 spans 12 amino acids. Germline loops: CDR1 KGHSH, CDR2 LQKENI. The ends were cut back, 3 bases at V and 1 base at J, with 3 bases in the middle. CDR3 protein: CASSPPNTEAFF. For the CDR3, the DNA is TGTGCCAGCTCACCTCCGAACACTGAAGCTTTCTTT.

The gene calls are TRBV29-1 and TRBJ1-2; D is ambiguous. V lost 4 bases, J lost 7 bases, and 13 bases lay in between. Germline V gene lookup returns CDR1 SQVTM and CDR2 ANQGSEA. CDR3 length: 12 amino acids. CDR3: CSVVADISGYTF. CDR3 nucleotides: TGCAGCGTTGTGGCCGACATCTCTGGCTACACCTTC.

This chain connects TRBV25-1 to TRBJ1-1, with a possible D match to TRBD1 (5 bases). This CDR3 spans 16 amino acids. The germline gives CDR1 MGHDK, CDR2 SYGVNS. Trimming shortened V by 1 base and J by 7 bases, and 19 bases separated the two germline ends. CDR3 nucleotide sequence: TGTGCCAGCAGTGAATCAGGTCCCAAACCCGGGGGTGAAGCTTTCTTT. It specifies CASSESGPKPGGEAFF.

A single count supports this clone. The rearrangement uses TRBV7-9 and TRBJ2-7; D perhaps matches TRBD1 (6 bases). The CDR3 consists of 15 residues. From germline, CDR1 is SEHNR and CDR2 FQNEAQ (reference sequence). V was pared by 5 bases and J by 3 bases, with 17 bases between. The CDR3 region has the DNA TGTGCCAGCAGCCCCCCCAGGGGCCTACTCTACGAGCAGTACTTC. Translation gives CASSPPRGLLYEQYF.

The genes are TRBV7-3 and TRBJ2-6; 8 nucleotides align to TRBD2. The CDR3 totals 19 residues. Looked up from germline, CDR1 is SGHTA and CDR2 is FQGTGA. Trimming removed 5 bases from V and 0 bases from J; junction bases left unmatched: 12. This CDR3 is CASSNAGLAGTSGANVLTF. Here the CDR3 DNA reads TGTGCCAGCAGCAACGCCGGACTAGCTGGGACCTCTGGGGCCAACGTCCTGACTTTC.

A remark on this clone: This CDR3 is also generated by other DNA sequences in the sample. V gene TRBV6-5 combines with J gene TRBJ1-1; tentative D call: TRBD1 (5 bases). Germline lookup yields CDR1 MNHEY and CDR2 SVGAGI. This CDR3 has 14 amino acids. The V end was cut by 0 bases, the J end by 2 bases, with 7 bases between. The CDR3 loop is CASSYSRVNTEAFF. The DNA for the CDR3 is TGTGCCAGCAGTTACTCCAGGGTTAACACTGAAGCTTTCTTT.

This chain connects TRBV5-1 to TRBJ1-5; 10 nucleotides agree with TRBD1. The germline CDR1 and CDR2 sequences are SGHRS and YFSETQ. V dropped 4 bases and J dropped 5; count of bases not matched to a gene: 3. The CDR3 contains 14 residues. DNA for the CDR3: TGCGCCAGCAGCATTGGGACAGGGGATCAGCCCCAGCATTTT. It specifies CASSIGTGDQPQHF.

This chain joins TRBV9 and TRBJ1-1; D is ambiguous. Trimming shortened V by 6 bases and J by 1 base, and 10 bases separated the two germline ends. The CDR3 consists of 13 residues. The germline CDR1 and CDR2 sequences are SGDLS and YYNGEE. The CDR3 sequence: CASMRDGNTEAFF. The DNA of the CDR3 is TGTGCCAGCATGAGGGATGGGAACACTGAAGCTTTCTTT.

This clone was recorded at least ten times. The chain joins TRBV28 to TRBJ2-7; D remains ambiguous. The CDR3 loop spans 13 amino acids. The V gene's germline CDR1 is MDHEN and CDR2 SYDVKM. V was clipped by 9 bases and J by 0 bases, with 12 bases between them. The CDR3: CASTPRSSYEQYF. The CDR3 DNA reads TGTGCCAGTACCCCCAGGAGCTCCTACGAGCAGTACTTC.

A note on this clone: Different DNA sequences within this sample yield the same CDR3. The chain recombines TRBV6-5 with TRBJ1-1; weak D call: TRBD1 (5 bases). Germline CDR1 reads MNHEY; CDR2 reads SVGAGI. Trimming removed 0 bases at V and 0 bases at J, with 5 bases between. The CDR3 consists of 14 residues. For the CDR3, the DNA is TGTGCCAGCAGTTACTCGGGGCTGAACACTGAAGCTTTCTTT. Its translation: CASSYSGLNTEAFF.

This clone was seen a single time. The chain has TRBV10-3 and TRBJ1-5, with D maybe TRBD1 (5 bases). This CDR3 spans 14 amino acids. Germline CDR1 and CDR2: ENHRY and SYGVKD. V was cut by 8 bases and J by 3 bases, with 14 bases left in between. CDR3 nucleotide sequence: TGTGCCATCGGGGGGGGTTTTAACAATCAGCCCCAGCATTTT. Encoded protein: CAIGGGFNNQPQHF.

The chain is built from TRBV20-1 and TRBJ2-5; TRBD2 might be the D (6 bases). V was pared by 2 bases and J by 13 bases, with 14 bases between. Germline V gives CDR1 DFQATT, CDR2 SNEGSKA (reference sequence). CDR3 length equals 11 residues. CDR3 loop: CSARWGDRGYF. The CDR3 bases are TGCAGTGCTAGATGGGGGGACCGGGGGTACTTC.

The chain joins TRBV7-8 to TRBJ1-2; maybe TRBD1 (5 bases). Germline V gives CDR1 SGHVS, CDR2 FQNEAQ. V lost 1 base, J lost 7 bases, and 16 bases lay in between. The CDR3 runs 15 residues. The CDR3 nucleotides are TGTGCCAGCAGCTTAGGCCGCAGGGCCGCCTCTGGCTACACCTTC. Residues: CASSLGRRAASGYTF.

This chain connects TRBV4-2 to TRBJ2-7; no firm D call. CDR3 length: 16 amino acids. The ends were cut back, 1 base at V and 9 bases at J, with 22 bases in the middle. CDR1 and CDR2 (germline): LGHNA, YNFKEQ. The CDR3 region is CASSQAQRDDKRGQYF. The CDR3 DNA reads as TGTGCCAGCAGCCAAGCCCAAAGGGATGATAAACGTGGGCAGTACTTC.

J is TRBJ2-1 and V is TRBV6-1, with TRBD2 matching 7 bases. CDR1 and CDR2 (germline): MNHNS, SASEGT. J gave up 8 bases and V 6 bases, and 7 bases lay outside the gene matches. The CDR3 has 13 amino acids. CDR3 amino acids: CASRGRGDDEQFF. The CDR3 DNA is TGTGCCAGCAGGGGGAGGGGCGACGATGAGCAGTTCTTC.

The rearrangement uses TRBV28 and TRBJ2-7; D perhaps matches TRBD1 (5 bases). Between the trimmed V and J ends, which lost 3 bases and 2 bases, there was a span of 11 bases. Germline values: CDR1 MDHEN, CDR2 SYDVKM. This CDR3 has 14 residues. This CDR3 reads CASSLSRVPYEQYF. CDR3 coding DNA: TGTGCCAGCAGTTTGAGCAGGGTACCCTACGAGCAGTACTTC.

The V call is TRBV27, the J call TRBJ2-7, with D perhaps given as TRBD1 or TRBD2 (5 bases each). CDR3 length: 13 residues. The germline V gene encodes CDR1 MNHEY and CDR2 SMNVEV (reference sequence). Trimming took 3 bases from V and 7 from J, leaving 13 bases between them. CDR3 DNA sequence: TGTGCCAGCAGTTTTGGGACCGTGGGGGAGCAGTACTTC. Translating gives CASSFGTVGEQYF.

This clone has just a few counts. This chain uses TRBV7-9 with TRBJ2-7, with TRBD2 identical over 13 bases. The V and J ends lost 4 bases and 5 bases, in that order; junction bases with no gene match: 8. There are 16 residues in the CDR3. Germline CDR1 and CDR2: SEHNR and FQNEAQ (reference sequence). The CDR3 is CASSWSPGLAGNEQYF. In nucleotides, the CDR3 is TGTGCCAGCAGCTGGTCACCGGGACTAGCGGGGAACGAGCAGTACTTC.

This clone has more than one count but fewer than ten. Distinct nucleotide sequences in the sample also encode this CDR3. The rearrangement links TRBV29-1 to TRBJ2-7; D is perhaps TRBD1 (5 bases). The V gene lost 7 bases and the J gene lost 4 bases, with 11 bases spanning the gap. Germline assignment: CDR1 SQVTM and CDR2 ANQGSEA. The CDR3 runs 11 residues. The CDR3 DNA reads as TGCAGCGGTTCTAGGGGTTACGAGCAGTACTTC. Protein: CSGSRGYEQYF.

J is TRBJ2-7 and V is TRBV19, with D possibly TRBD1 on 6 matching bases. CDR1 LNHDA and CDR2 SQIVND come from the germline V gene (reference sequence). The CDR3 totals 13 residues. V was pared by 5 bases and J by 2 bases, with 10 bases between. CDR3 bases: TGTGCCAGTAGTGCAGGGGTAACCTACGAGCAGTACTTC. The encoded protein is CASSAGVTYEQYF.

This rearrangement joins TRBV9 to TRBJ2-5, with D possibly matching TRBD2 (6 bases). Germline V lookup: CDR1 SGDLS, CDR2 YYNGEE. The CDR3 runs to 15 residues. Trimming took off 0 bases at V and 1 base at J, with 10 bases between the two ends. DNA for the CDR3: TGTGCCAGCAGCGTAGAGGGGACTCTCCAAGAGACCCAGTACTTC. Translated, it gives CASSVEGTLQETQYF.

V is TRBV7-3 and J is TRBJ2-1, with D perhaps TRBD2 (5 bases). The ends were cut back, 0 bases at V and 2 bases at J, with 8 bases in the middle. The CDR3 totals 15 residues. CDR1 and CDR2 (germline): SGHTA, FQGTGA. The CDR3 DNA is TGTGCCAGCAGCTTAACTAGCGCCGCCTACAATGAGCAGTTCTTC. The encoded protein is CASSLTSAAYNEQFF.

V gene TRBV5-1 combines with J gene TRBJ2-1, with TRBD2 matching 10 bases. The V gene's germline CDR1 is SGHRS and CDR2 YFSETQ. V lost 4 bases, J lost 0 bases, and 7 bases stayed unmatched. This CDR3 contains 17 residues. The CDR3 DNA is TGCGCCAGCAGCACGGGACTAGCGCGGAGCTCCTACAATGAGCAGTTCTTC. It yields the protein CASSTGLARSSYNEQFF.

CDR3 residues: CATSREVNTEAFF. DNA of the CDR3: TGTGCCACCAGCAGAGAGGTGAACACTGAAGCTTTCTTT. V and J are TRBV15 and TRBJ1-1, with D unclear. V lost 0 bases and J 0 bases, leaving 2 bases between the germline ends. This CDR3 contains 13 residues. Germline CDR1 reads LNHNV; CDR2 reads YYDKDF (reference sequence). Combining the CDR3 with reference TRBV15 and TRBJ1-1 gives the whole variable domain DAMVIQNPRYQVTQFGKPVTLSCSQTLNHNVMYWYQQKSSQAPKLLFHYYDKDFNNEADTPDNFQSRRPNTSFCFLDIRSPGLGDTAMYLCATSREVNTEAFFGQGTRLTVV.

For this clone: The sample contains more than one DNA sequence encoding this CDR3. This chain joins TRBV5-1 and TRBJ2-1; D assignment may be TRBD1 or TRBD2 (5 bases each). The V end was cut by 0 bases, the J end by 1 base, with 5 bases between. This CDR3 has 14 residues. The germline V gene has CDR1 SGHRS and CDR2 YFSETQ. Here the CDR3 reads CASSLGGSYNEQFF. The CDR3 region has the DNA TGCGCCAGCAGCTTGGGGGGGTCCTACAATGAGCAGTTCTTC. Using reference TRBV5-1 and TRBJ2-1 for the parts outside the CDR3, the full variable domain is KAGVTQTPRYLIKTRGQQVTLSCSPISGHRSVSWYQQTPGQGLQFLFEYFSETQRNKGNFPGRFSGRQFSNSRSEMNVSTLELGDSALYLCASSLGGSYNEQFFGPGTRLTVL.

V gene TRBV9 combines with J gene TRBJ1-3; 11 positions match TRBD1. The CDR3 runs 16 residues. With V trimmed by 3 bases and J by 3 bases, 5 bases remained unmatched. The germline gives CDR1 SGDLS, CDR2 YYNGEE. The CDR3 sequence is CASSDRTGGYGNTIYF. The CDR3 DNA sequence: TGTGCCAGCAGCGACCGGACAGGGGGCTATGGAAACACCATATATTTT. The full variable domain, rest sourced from reference TRBV9 and TRBJ1-3, is DSGVTQTPKHLITATGQRVTLRCSPRSGDLSVYWYQQSLDQGLQFLIQYYNGEERAKGNILERFSAQQFPDLHSELNLSSLELGDSALYFCASSDRTGGYGNTIYFGEGSWLTVV.

This chain uses TRBV13 with TRBJ2-1, with 10 bases matching TRBD2. Per germline, CDR1 PRHDT and CDR2 FYEKMQ (reference sequence). The CDR3 consists of 17 residues. V gave up 3 bases and J gave up 7 bases; unmatched junction bases: 12. This chain's CDR3 is CASSFLGAGGPVNEQFF. The CDR3 coding sequence is TGTGCCAGCAGCTTTTTAGGAGCGGGGGGGCCGGTTAATGAGCAGTTCTTC. Using reference TRBV13 and TRBJ2-1 for the parts outside the CDR3, the full variable domain is AAGVIQSPRHLIKEKRETATLKCYPIPRHDTVYWYQQGPGQDPQFLISFYEKMQSDKGSIPDRFSAQQFSDYHSELNMSSLELGDSALYFCASSFLGAGGPVNEQFFGPGTRLTVL.